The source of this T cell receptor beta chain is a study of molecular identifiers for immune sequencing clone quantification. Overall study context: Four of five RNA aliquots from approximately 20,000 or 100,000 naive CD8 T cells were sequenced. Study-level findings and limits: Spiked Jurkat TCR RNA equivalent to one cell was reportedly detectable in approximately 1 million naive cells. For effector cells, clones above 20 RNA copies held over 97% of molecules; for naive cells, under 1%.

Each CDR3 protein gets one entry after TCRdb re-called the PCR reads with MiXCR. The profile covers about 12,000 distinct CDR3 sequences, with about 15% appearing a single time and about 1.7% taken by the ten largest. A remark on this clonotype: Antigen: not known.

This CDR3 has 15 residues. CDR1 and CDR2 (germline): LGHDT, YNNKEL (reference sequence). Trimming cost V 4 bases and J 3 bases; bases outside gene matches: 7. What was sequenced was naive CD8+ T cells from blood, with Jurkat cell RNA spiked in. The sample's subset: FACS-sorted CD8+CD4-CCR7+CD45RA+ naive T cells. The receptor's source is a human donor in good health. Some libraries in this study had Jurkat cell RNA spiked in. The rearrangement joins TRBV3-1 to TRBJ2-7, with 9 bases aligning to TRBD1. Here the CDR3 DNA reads TGTGCCAGCAGCCCACAAGGACAGGGGCACTACGAGCAGTACTTC. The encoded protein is CASSPQGQGHYEQYF.